This record covers a single TCR beta chain. Just one base apart from a much larger clone, this may be a read error. The data are from a study of CD8+CD57+ T cells in acquired aplastic anemia. In the study overall: Sorted cells (CD4+ and CD8+) yielded DNA amounts that averaged about 2.9 ug. Where healthy donors were concerned, CD4+ cells averaged approximately 10 million reads.

Genomic DNA templated the TCR beta VDJ and CDR3 profiling. MiXCR was run by TCRdb on the reads, yielding one entry per CDR3 protein. The sample lists about 130,000 distinct CDR3 sequences, 40% to 60% seen once, with about 2.7% in the top ten. The clonotype originates from a human donor in good health, serving as a control. The sequenced material came from sorted CD4+, CD8+, or CD8+CD57+ T cells (not recorded which) from PBMCs.

The CDR3 DNA is TGTGCCAGCAGAGGGAGCGGGGCTAGCATAGATACGCAGTATTTT. This encodes CASRGSGASIDTQYF. The chain couples TRBV28 to TRBJ2-3; 7 nucleotides line up with TRBD2. The length of the CDR3 is 15 residues. Germline V gives CDR1 MDHEN, CDR2 SYDVKM.